A selection of T cell receptor beta chains follows, all from one sample in a study of CD8 T cells in Susac syndrome. TCRdb called the immunoSEQ multiplex PCR reads again in MiXCR, with one record for every CDR3 protein. The sample yields about 280,000 distinct CDR3 sequences, about 85% seen once. Input material: CD8+ T cells from PBMCs. These receptors were taken from a human donor with multiple sclerosis. CDR3s leave out the opening cysteine and the closing phenylalanine or tryptophan.

>TRBJ2-5|TRBV27
ASSLEPPPGQGGETQY
>TRBJ2-7|TRBV9
ASSPSGNTREQY
>TRBJ2-1|TRBV9
ASSVTSAAYNEQF
>TRBJ1-5|TRBV28
ASSLRVRGTQPQH
>TRBJ1-5|TRBV19
ASSSKGGNQPQH
>TRBJ2-1|TRBV9
ASSGTGSSYNEQF
>TRBJ1-5|TRBV27
ASSTTGGAQPQH
>TRBJ2-1|TRBV7-9
ASSLGAGLYNEQF
>TRBJ2-2|TRBV2
ASSETGANTGELF
>TRBJ2-3|TRBV9
ASSPLIAGGPTDTQY
>TRBJ2-1|TRBV7-9
ASSLAVGSYNEQF